One and the same sample provided the 2 T cell receptor beta chains below, sequenced in a study of T cells in Graves' hyperthyroidism and ophthalmopathy. TCR beta CDR3 regions were amplified from RNA transcripts. The TCR CDR3 first-round RT-PCR relied on the HTBI primer set. TCRdb re-derived calls from the multiplex PCR reads in MiXCR, one entry per CDR3 protein. The table lists approximately 360,000 distinct CDR3 sequences, 15% to 19% of them singletons. The sample consisted of blood. All receptors derive from a woman under 30 with Graves' hyperthyroidism that later progressed to Graves' ophthalmopathy.

This clonotype occurred many times. The chain is built from TRBV7-6 and TRBJ2-2; possible D gene TRBD1, 6 bases. The CDR3 is made up of 15 amino acids. With 3 bases removed from V and 5 bases from J, the gap between germline ends came to 13 bases. The germline V gene encodes CDR1 SGHVS and CDR2 FNYEAQ. The CDR3 sequence: CASSLYRAGTGELFF. The CDR3 nucleotides read TGTGCCAGCAGCTTGTACAGGGCTGGAACCGGGGAGCTGTTTTTT.

This clonotype showed up many times. The chain uses TRBV7-8 and TRBJ2-3, with TRBD1 matching over 7 bases. CDR1 and CDR2 (germline): SGHVS, FQNEAQ. Trimming took 0 bases from V and 0 from J; bases not matched to a gene: 12. The CDR3 contains 19 residues. CDR3 in amino acids: CASSLAPGGHGSSTDTQYF. The CDR3 bases are TGTGCCAGCAGCTTAGCGCCAGGGGGACACGGATCTAGCACAGATACGCAGTATTTT.